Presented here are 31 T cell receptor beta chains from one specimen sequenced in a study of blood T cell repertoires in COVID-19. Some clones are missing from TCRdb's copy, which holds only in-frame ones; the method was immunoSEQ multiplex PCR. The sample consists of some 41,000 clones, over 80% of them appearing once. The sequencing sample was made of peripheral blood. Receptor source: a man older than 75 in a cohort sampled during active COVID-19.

The CDR3 bases are TGTGCCAGCAGCTTGGGTCAGGGGGAGGACACCGGGGAGCTGTTTTTT. Translated: CASSLGQGEDTGELFF. This rearrangement joins TRBV5-4 to TRBJ2-2; a weak D match, TRBD1 (7 bases). The germline V gene has CDR1 SGHNT and CDR2 YYREEE (reference sequence). Trimming shortened V by 0 bases and J by 3 bases, and 12 bases separated the two germline ends. The CDR3 spans 16 residues. Combining the CDR3 with reference TRBV5-4 and TRBJ2-2 gives the whole variable domain ETGVTQSPTHLIKTRGQQVTLRCSSQSGHNTVSWYQQALGQGPQFIFQYYREEENGRGNFPPRFSGLQFPNYSSELNVNALELDDSALYLCASSLGQGEDTGELFFGEGSRLTVL.

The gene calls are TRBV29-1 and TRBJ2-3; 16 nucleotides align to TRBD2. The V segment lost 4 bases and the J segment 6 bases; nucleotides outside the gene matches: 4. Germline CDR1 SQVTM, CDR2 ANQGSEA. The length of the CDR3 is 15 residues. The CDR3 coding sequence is TGCAGCGTTGGGGGACTAGCGGGAGGGCCGGATACGCAGTATTTT. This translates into CSVGGLAGGPDTQYF.

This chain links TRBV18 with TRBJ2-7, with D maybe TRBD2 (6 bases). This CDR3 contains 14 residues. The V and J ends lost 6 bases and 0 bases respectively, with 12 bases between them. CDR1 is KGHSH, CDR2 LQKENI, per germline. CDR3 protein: CASSPSASSYEQYF. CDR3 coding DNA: TGTGCCAGCTCCCCTAGCGCATCCTCCTACGAGCAGTACTTC.

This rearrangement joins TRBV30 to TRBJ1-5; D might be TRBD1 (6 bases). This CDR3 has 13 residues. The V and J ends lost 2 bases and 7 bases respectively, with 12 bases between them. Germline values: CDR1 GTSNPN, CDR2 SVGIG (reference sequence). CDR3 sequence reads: CAWSRGAEQPQHF. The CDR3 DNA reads TGTGCCTGGAGTCGGGGGGCGGAACAGCCCCAGCATTTT.

CDR3 amino acids: CASSYAPGGETQYF. Here the CDR3 DNA reads TGTGCCAGCAGTTACGCCCCGGGAGGGGAGACCCAGTACTTC. The rearrangement links TRBV6-2 or TRBV6-3 to TRBJ2-5; TRBD2 aligns across 8 bases. J gave up 5 bases and V 2 bases, and 4 bases lay outside the gene matches. Germline V lookup: CDR1 MNHEY, CDR2 SVGEGT. CDR3 length equals 14 residues.

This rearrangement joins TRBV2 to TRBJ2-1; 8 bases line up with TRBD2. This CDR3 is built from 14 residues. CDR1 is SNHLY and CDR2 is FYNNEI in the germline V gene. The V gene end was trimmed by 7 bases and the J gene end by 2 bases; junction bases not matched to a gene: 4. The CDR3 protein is CASTREGAYNEQFF. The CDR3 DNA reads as TGTGCCAGCACCCGGGAGGGGGCCTACAATGAGCAGTTCTTC. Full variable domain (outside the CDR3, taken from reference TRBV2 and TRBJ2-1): EPEVTQTPSHQVTQMGQEVILRCVPISNHLYFYWYRQILGQKVEFLVSFYNNEISEKSEIFDDQFSVERPDGSNFTLKIRSTKLEDSAMYFCASTREGAYNEQFFGPGTRLTVL.

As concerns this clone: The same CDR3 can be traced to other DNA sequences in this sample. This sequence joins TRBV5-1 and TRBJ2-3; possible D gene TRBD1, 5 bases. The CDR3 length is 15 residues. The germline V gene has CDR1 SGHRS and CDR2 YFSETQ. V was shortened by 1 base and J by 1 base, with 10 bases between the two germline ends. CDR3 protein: CASSLTGVGTDTQYF. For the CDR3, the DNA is TGCGCCAGCAGCTTGACAGGCGTTGGCACAGATACGCAGTATTTT.

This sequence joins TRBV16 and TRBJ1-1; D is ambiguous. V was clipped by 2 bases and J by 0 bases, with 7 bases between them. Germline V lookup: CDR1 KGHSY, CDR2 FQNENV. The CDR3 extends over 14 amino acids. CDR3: CASSQVQMNTEAFF. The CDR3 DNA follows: TGTGCCAGCAGCCAAGTACAAATGAACACTGAAGCTTTCTTT.

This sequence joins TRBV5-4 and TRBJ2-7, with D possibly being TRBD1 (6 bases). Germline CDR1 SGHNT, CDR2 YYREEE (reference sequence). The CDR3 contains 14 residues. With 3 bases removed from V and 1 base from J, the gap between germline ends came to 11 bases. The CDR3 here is CASSYRQDSYEQYF. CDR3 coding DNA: TGTGCCAGCAGCTATCGACAGGATTCCTACGAGCAGTACTTC. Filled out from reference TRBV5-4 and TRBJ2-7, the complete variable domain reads ETGVTQSPTHLIKTRGQQVTLRCSSQSGHNTVSWYQQALGQGPQFIFQYYREEENGRGNFPPRFSGLQFPNYSSELNVNALELDDSALYLCASSYRQDSYEQYFGPGTRLTVT.

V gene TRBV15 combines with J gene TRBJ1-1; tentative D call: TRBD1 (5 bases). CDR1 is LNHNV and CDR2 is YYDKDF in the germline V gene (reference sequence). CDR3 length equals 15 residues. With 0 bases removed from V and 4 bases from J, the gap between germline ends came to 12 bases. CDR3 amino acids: CATSRDKGRGTEAFF. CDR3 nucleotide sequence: TGTGCCACCAGCAGAGATAAGGGGCGAGGCACTGAAGCTTTCTTT. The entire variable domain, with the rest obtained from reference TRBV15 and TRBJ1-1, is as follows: DAMVIQNPRYQVTQFGKPVTLSCSQTLNHNVMYWYQQKSSQAPKLLFHYYDKDFNNEADTPDNFQSRRPNTSFCFLDIRSPGLGDTAMYLCATSRDKGRGTEAFFGQGTRLTVV.

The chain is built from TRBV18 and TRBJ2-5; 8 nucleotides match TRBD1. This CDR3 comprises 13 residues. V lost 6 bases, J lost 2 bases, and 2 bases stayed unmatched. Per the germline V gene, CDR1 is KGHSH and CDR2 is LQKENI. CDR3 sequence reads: CASSTGVQETQYF. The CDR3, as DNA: TGTGCCAGCTCGACAGGGGTGCAAGAGACCCAGTACTTC.

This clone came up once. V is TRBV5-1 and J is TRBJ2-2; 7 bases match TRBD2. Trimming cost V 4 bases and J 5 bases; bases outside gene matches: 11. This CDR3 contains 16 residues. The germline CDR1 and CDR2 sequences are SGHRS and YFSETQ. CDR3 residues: CASSAVSGLSTGELFF. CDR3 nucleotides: TGCGCCAGCAGCGCTGTTAGCGGGCTATCGACCGGGGAGCTGTTTTTT. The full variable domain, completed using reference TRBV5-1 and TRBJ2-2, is KAGVTQTPRYLIKTRGQQVTLSCSPISGHRSVSWYQQTPGQGLQFLFEYFSETQRNKGNFPGRFSGRQFSNSRSEMNVSTLELGDSALYLCASSAVSGLSTGELFFGEGSRLTVL.

The CDR3 is CASIRRRGVSTDTQYF. The CDR3 DNA reads as TGTGCCAGCATCAGACGGCGGGGGGTTAGCACAGATACGCAGTATTTT. This chain connects TRBV7-2 to TRBJ2-3; 8 bases map to TRBD2. CDR3 length equals 16 residues. Losses at the gene ends were 7 bases for V and 0 bases for J; bases not matched to a gene: 9. The germline V gene has CDR1 SGHTA and CDR2 FQGNSA.

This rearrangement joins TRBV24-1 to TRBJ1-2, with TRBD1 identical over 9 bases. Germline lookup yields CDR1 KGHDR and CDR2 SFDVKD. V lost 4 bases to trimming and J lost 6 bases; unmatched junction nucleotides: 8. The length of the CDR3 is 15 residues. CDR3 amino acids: CATSDYTGGRNGYTF. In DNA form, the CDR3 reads TGTGCCACCAGTGACTATACAGGGGGCCGGAATGGCTACACCTTC.

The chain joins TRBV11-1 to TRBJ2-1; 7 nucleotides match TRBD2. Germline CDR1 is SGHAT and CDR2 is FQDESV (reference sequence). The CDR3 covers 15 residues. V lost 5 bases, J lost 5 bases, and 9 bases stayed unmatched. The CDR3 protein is CASSQTGTINNEQFF. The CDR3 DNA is TGTGCCAGCAGCCAAACCGGGACTATAAACAATGAGCAGTTCTTC. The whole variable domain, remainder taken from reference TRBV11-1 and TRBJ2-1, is EAEVAQSPRYKITEKSQAVAFWCDPISGHATLYWYRQILGQGPELLVQFQDESVVDDSQLPKDRFSAERLKGVDSTLKIQPAELGDSAMYLCASSQTGTINNEQFFGPGTRLTVL.

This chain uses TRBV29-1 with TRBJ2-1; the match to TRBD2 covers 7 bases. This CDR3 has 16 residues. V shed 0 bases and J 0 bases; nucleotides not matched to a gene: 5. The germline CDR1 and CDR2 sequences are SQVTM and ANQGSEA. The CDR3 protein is CSVEDRAGPSYNEQFF. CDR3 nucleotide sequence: TGCAGCGTTGAAGATCGAGCGGGACCCTCCTACAATGAGCAGTTCTTC.

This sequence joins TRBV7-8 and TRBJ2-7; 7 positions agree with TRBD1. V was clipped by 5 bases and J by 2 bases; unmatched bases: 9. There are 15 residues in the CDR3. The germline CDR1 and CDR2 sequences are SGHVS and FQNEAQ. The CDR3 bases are TGTGCCAGCAGCCGAATTACAGGGGTAACCTACGAGCAGTACTTC. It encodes CASSRITGVTYEQYF.

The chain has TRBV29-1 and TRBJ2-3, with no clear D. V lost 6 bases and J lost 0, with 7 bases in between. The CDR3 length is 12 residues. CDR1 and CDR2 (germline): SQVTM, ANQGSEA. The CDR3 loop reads CSVEPSTDTQYF. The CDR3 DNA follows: TGCAGCGTGGAGCCCAGCACAGATACGCAGTATTTT.

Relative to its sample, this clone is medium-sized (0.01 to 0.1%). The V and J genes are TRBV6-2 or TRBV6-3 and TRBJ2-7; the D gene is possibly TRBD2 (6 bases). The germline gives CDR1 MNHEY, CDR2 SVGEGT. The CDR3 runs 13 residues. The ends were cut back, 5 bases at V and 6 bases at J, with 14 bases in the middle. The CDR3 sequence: CASSLSDYGEQYF. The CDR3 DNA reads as TGTGCCAGCAGTCTCTCGGACTACGGCGAGCAGTACTTC.

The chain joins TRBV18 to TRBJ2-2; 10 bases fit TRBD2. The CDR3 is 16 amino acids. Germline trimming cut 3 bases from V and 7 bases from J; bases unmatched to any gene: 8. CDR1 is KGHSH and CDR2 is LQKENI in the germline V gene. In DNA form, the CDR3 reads TGTGCCAGCTCACCTCCAGCGGGAGGGCCAGGCGGGGAGCTGTTTTTT. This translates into CASSPPAGGPGGELFF.

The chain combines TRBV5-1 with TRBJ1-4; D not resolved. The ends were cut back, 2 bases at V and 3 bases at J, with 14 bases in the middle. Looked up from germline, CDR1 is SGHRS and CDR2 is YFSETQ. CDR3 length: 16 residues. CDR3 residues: CASSFSAPPANEKLFF. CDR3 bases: TGCGCCAGCAGCTTCTCTGCACCCCCGGCTAATGAAAAACTGTTTTTT. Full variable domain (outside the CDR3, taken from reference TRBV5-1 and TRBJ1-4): KAGVTQTPRYLIKTRGQQVTLSCSPISGHRSVSWYQQTPGQGLQFLFEYFSETQRNKGNFPGRFSGRQFSNSRSEMNVSTLELGDSALYLCASSFSAPPANEKLFFGSGTQLSVL.

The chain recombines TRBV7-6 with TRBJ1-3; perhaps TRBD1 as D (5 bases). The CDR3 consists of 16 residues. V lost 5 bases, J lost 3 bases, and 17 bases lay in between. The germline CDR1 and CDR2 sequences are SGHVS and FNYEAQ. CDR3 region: CASSPYGPGFGNTIYF. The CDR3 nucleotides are TGTGCCAGCAGCCCTTATGGGCCAGGGTTTGGAAACACCATATATTTT.

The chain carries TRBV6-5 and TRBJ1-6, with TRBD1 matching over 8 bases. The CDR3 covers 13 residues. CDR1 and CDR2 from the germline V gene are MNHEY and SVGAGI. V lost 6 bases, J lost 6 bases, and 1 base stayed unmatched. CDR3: CASRDRGNSPLHF. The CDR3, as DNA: TGTGCCAGCAGAGACAGGGGTAATTCACCCCTCCACTTT.

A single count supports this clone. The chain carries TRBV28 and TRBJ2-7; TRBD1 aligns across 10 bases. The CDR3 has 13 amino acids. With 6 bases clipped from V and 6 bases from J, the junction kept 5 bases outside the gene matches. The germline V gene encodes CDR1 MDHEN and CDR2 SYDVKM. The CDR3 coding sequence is TGTGCCAGCAGGGGACAGGGGCGAGGCGAGCAGTACTTC. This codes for CASRGQGRGEQYF. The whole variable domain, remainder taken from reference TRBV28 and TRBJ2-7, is DVKVTQSSRYLVKRTGEKVFLECVQDMDHENMFWYRQDPGLGLRLIYFSYDVKMKEKGDIPEGYSVSREKKERFSLILESASTNQTSMYLCASRGQGRGEQYFGPGTRLTVT.

In DNA, the CDR3 is TGTGCCAGCAGCGCGCGTTCCTACGAGCAGTACTTC. Residues: CASSARSYEQYF. The chain combines TRBV5-6 with TRBJ2-7; no clear D. Germline CDR1 is SGHDT and CDR2 is YYEEEE. The CDR3 has 12 amino acids. V shed 4 bases and J shed 1 base, with 6 bases lying between them.

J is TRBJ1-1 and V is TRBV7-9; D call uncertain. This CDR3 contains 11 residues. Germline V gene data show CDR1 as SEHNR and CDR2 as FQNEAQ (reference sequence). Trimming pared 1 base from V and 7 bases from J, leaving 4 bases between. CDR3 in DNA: TGTGCCAGCAGCTTAGTTCGTGAAGCTTTCTTT. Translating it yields CASSLVREAFF.

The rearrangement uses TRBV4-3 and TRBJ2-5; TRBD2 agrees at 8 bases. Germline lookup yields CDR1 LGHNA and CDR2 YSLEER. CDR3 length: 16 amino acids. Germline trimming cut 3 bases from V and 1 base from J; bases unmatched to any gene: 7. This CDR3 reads CASSQAGTRSQETQYF. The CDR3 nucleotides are TGCGCCAGCAGCCAGGCCGGGACTAGGTCCCAAGAGACCCAGTACTTC.

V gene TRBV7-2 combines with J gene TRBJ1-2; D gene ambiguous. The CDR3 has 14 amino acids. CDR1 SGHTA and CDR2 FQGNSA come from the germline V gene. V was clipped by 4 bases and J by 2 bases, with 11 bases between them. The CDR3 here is CASSSSTLNYGYTF. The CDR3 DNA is TGTGCCAGCAGCTCATCGACACTGAACTATGGCTACACCTTC.

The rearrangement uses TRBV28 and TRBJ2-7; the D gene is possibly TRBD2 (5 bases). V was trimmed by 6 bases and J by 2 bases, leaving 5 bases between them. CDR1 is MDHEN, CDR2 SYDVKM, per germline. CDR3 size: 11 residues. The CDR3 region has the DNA TGTGCCAGCAGCGGGGCCTACGAGCAGTACTTC. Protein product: CASSGAYEQYF.

The CDR3, as DNA: TGCGCCAGCAGCCATTCTGTGGGGGGTTCGAGATCAGATACGCAGTATTTT. Amino acids: CASSHSVGGSRSDTQYF. The V and J genes are TRBV4-1 and TRBJ2-3, with D perhaps TRBD2 (6 bases). This CDR3 region has 17 residues. The germline gives CDR1 MGHRA, CDR2 YSYEKL. Trimming took 3 bases from V and 4 from J, leaving 20 bases between them.

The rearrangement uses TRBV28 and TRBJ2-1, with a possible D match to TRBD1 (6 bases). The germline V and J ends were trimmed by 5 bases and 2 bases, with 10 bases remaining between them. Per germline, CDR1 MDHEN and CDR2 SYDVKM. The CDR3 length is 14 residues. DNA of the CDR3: TGTGCCAGCAGTATCAGGGGACCCTACAATGAGCAGTTCTTC. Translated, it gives CASSIRGPYNEQFF.